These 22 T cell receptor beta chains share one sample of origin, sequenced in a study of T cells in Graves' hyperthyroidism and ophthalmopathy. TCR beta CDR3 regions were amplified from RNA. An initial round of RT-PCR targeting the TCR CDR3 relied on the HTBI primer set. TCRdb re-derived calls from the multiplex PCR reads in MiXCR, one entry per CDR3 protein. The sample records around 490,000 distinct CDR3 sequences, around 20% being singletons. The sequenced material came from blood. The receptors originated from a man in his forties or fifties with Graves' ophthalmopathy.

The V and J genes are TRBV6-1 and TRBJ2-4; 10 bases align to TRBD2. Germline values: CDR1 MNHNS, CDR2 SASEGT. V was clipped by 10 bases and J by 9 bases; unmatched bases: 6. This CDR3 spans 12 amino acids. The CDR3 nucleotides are TGTGCCACCAAGCGGGGGGGGTTCATTCAGTACTTC. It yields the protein CATKRGGFIQYF.

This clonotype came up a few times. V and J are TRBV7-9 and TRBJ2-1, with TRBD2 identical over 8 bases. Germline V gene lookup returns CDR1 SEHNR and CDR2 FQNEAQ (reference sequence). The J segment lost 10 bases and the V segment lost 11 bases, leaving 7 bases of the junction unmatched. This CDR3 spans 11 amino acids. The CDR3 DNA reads TGTGCCCCCGGGGGGGCGGGCGAGCAGTTCTTC. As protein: CAPGGAGEQFF.

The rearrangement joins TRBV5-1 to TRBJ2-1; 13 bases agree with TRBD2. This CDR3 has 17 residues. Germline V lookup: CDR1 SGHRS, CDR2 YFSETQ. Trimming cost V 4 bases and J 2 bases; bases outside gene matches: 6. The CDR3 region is CASSPRLAGGAYNEQFF. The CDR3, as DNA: TGCGCCAGCAGCCCACGACTAGCGGGGGGTGCCTACAATGAGCAGTTCTTC.

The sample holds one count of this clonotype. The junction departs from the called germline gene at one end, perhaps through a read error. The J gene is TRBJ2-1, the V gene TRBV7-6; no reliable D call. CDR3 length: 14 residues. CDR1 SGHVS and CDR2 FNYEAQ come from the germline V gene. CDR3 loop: CASSSLNTYNEQSF. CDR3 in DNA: TGTGCCAGCAGCTCGCTGAATACCTACAATGAGCAGTCCTTC.

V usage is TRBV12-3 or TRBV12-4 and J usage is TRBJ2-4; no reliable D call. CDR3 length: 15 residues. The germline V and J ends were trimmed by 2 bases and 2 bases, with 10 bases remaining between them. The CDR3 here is CASSLTAAPKNIQYF. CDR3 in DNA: TGTGCCAGCAGTTTAACGGCAGCGCCCAAAAACATTCAGTACTTC.

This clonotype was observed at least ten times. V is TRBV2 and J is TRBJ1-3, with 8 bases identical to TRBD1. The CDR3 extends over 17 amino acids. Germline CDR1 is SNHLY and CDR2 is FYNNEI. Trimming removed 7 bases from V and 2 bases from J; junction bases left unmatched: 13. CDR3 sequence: CASIDRGTTRPGNTIYF. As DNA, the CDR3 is TGTGCCAGCATCGACAGGGGAACTACCCGACCTGGAAACACCATATATTTT. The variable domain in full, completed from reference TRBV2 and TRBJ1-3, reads EPEVTQTPSHQVTQMGQEVILRCVPISNHLYFYWYRQILGQKVEFLVSFYNNEISEKSEIFDDQFSVERPDGSNFTLKIRSTKLEDSAMYFCASIDRGTTRPGNTIYFGEGSWLTVV.

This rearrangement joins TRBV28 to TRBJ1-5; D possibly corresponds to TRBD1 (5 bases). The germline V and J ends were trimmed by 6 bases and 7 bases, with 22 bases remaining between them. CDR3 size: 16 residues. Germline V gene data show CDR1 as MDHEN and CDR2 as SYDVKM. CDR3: CASSRGRGILEQPQHF. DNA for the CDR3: TGTGCCAGCAGCCGGGGCCGGGGGATCCTAGAACAGCCCCAGCATTTT.

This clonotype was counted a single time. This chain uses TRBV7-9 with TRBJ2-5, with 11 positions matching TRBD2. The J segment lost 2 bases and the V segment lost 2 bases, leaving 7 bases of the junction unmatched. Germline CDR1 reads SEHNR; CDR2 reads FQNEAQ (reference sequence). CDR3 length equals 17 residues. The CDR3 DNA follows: TGTGCCAGCAGCTTAAGGGGTAGCGGGAGGGGGCAAGAGACCCAGTACTTC. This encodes CASSLRGSGRGQETQYF.

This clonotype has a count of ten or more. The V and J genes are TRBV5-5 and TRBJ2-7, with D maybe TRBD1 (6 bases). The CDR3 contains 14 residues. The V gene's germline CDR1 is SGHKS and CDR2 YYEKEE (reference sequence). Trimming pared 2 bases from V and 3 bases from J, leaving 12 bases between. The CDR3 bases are TGTGCCAGCAGCTTCCGGGACAATTACTACGAGCAGTACTTC. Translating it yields CASSFRDNYYEQYF.

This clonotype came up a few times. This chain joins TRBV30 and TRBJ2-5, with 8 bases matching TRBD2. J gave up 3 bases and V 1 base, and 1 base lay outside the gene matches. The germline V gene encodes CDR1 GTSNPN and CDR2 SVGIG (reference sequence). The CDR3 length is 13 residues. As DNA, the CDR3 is TGTGCCTGGAGTGCGCGGGAGGAAGAGACCCAGTACTTC. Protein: CAWSAREEETQYF.

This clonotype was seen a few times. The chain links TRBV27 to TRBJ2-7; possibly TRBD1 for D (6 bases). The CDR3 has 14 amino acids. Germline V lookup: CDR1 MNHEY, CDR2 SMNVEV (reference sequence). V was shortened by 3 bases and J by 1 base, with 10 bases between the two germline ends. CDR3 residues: CASSFQGPSYEQYF. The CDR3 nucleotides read TGTGCCAGCAGTTTCCAGGGGCCTTCCTACGAGCAGTACTTC.

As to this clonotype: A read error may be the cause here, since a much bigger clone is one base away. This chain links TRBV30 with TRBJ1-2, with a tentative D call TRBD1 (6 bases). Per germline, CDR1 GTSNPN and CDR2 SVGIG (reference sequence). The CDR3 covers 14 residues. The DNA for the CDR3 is TGTGCCTGGAGGGACAGTCCTTTAAACTATGACTACACCTTC. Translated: CAWRDSPLNYDYTF.

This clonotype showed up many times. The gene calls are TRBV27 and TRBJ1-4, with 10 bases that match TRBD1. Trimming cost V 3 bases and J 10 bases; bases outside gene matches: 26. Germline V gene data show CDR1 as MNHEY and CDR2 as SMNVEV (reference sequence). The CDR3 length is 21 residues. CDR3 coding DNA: TGTGCCAGCAGTTTGCCCCCTCCCCGGGACAGGGGCCTCGAAGGCTTGGGAAAACTGTTTTTT. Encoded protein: CASSLPPPRDRGLEGLGKLFF.

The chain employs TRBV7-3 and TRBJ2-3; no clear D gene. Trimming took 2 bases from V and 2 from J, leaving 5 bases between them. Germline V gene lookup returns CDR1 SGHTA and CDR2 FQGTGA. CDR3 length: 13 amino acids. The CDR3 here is CASSLAFTDTQYF. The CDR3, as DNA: TGTGCCAGCAGCTTAGCTTTCACAGATACGCAGTATTTT. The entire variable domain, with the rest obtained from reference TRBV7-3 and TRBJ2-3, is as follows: GAGVSQTPSNKVTEKGKYVELRCDPISGHTALYWYRQSLGQGPEFLIYFQGTGAADDSGLPNDRFFAVRPEGSVSTLKIQRTERGDSAVYLCASSLAFTDTQYFGPGTRLTVL.

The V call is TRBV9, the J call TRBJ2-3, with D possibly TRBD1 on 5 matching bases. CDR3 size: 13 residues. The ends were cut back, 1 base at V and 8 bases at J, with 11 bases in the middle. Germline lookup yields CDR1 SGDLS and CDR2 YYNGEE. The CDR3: CASSVSGAGTQYF. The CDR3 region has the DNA TGTGCCAGCAGCGTAAGTGGGGCAGGTACGCAGTATTTT.

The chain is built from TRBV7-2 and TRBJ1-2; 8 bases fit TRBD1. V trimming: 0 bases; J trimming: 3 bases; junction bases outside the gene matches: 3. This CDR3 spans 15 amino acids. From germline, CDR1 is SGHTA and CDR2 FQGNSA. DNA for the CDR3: TGTGCCAGCAGCTTAGCAGCAGGGGGCGACTATGGCTACACCTTC. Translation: CASSLAAGGDYGYTF.

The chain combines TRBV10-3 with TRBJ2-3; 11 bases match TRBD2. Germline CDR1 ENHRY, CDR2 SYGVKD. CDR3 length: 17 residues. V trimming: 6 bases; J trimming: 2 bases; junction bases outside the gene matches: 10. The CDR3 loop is CAISPTSGASYTDTQYF. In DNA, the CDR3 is TGTGCCATCAGCCCGACTAGCGGGGCTTCCTACACAGATACGCAGTATTTT.

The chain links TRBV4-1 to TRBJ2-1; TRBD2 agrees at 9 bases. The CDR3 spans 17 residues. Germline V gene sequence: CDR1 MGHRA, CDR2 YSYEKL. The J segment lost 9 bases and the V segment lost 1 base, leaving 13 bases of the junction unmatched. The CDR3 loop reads CASSQGLAGVLSGEQFF. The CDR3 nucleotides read TGCGCCAGCAGCCAAGGCTTAGCGGGAGTATTATCGGGTGAGCAGTTCTTC.

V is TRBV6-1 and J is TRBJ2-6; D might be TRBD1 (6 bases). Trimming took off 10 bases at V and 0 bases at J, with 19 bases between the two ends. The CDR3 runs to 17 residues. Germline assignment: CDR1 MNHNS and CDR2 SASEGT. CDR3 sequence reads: CANPLQGALSGANVLTF. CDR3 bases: TGTGCCAACCCGTTACAGGGAGCGCTCTCTGGGGCCAACGTCCTGACTTTC.

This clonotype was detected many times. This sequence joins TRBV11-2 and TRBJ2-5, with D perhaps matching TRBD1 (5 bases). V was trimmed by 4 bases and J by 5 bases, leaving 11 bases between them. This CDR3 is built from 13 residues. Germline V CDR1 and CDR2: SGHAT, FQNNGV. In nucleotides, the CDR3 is TGTGCCAGCAGCTCTGTGAAGGGGGAGACCCAGTACTTC. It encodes CASSSVKGETQYF.

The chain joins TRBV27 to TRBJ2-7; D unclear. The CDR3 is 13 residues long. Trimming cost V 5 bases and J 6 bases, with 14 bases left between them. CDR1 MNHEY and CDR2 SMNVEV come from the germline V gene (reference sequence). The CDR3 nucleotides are TGTGCCAGCAGTCCAGACACGGGCGGCGAGCAGTACTTC. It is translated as CASSPDTGGEQYF.

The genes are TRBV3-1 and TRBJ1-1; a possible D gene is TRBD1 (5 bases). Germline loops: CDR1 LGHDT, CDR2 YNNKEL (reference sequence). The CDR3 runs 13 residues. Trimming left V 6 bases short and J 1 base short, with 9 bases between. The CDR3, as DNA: TGTGCCAGCAGACTCACAGGGAACACTGAAGCTTTCTTT. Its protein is CASRLTGNTEAFF.